The present T cell receptor beta chain was sequenced within a study of blood T cell repertoires in COVID-19. Looking at the study overall: Sites across the United States, Italy and Spain contributed samples from acute and convalescent COVID-19.

The CDR3 is made up of 11 amino acids. V was pared by 7 bases and J by 8 bases, with 8 bases between. Germline CDR1 reads LGHDT; CDR2 reads YNNKEL (reference sequence). The protocol was immunoSEQ multiplex PCR, while the TCRdb copy is restricted to in-frame clones and leaves out a portion. The sample comprises some 250,000 clones, approximately 82% of which are singletons, and about 3% rests with the top ten. The sequencing input was peripheral blood. This TCR was recovered from a woman aged 18-30 years with acute or convalescent COVID-19. This chain joins TRBV3-1 (or the pseudogene TRBV3-2) and TRBJ2-2; the D gene is possibly TRBD1 (5 bases). CDR3 sequence (DNA): TGTGCCAGCACCAGGGATGGGGAGCTGTTTTTT. It is translated as CASTRDGELFF.